This TCR beta chain is drawn from a study of kidney transplant recipient with SARS-CoV-2 infection. The CDR3 consists of 16 residues. From germline, CDR1 is LGHDT and CDR2 YNNKEL (reference sequence). Germline trimming cut 4 bases from V and 10 bases from J; bases unmatched to any gene: 17. TCRdb re-called the reads through MiXCR, storing one row per CDR3 protein. The data show 200,000 to 300,000 distinct CDR3 sequences, less than 35% seen once. With regard to this clonotype: This may be a read error: a much more frequent sequence differs by one nucleotide.

The sample consisted of a blood sample, taken at baseline and around day 120 from a kidney transplant recipient. This TCR was sampled from a young adult male patient who had COVID-19 and was a kidney transplant recipient. Some of these T cells may belong to the graft donor. This chain uses TRBV3-1 with TRBJ2-7; 9 bases are shared with TRBD2. This chain's CDR3 is CASSRDVAGGLLRQYF. The CDR3 DNA follows: TGTGCCAGCAGCCGAGATGTTGCGGGAGGGCTTCTTCGACAGTACTTC.